These 29 T cell receptor beta chains were all obtained from the same sample, sequenced in a study of shared clonotypes between healthy human individuals. Only in-frame clones appear in the TCRdb table, and some are missing; sequencing was by immunoSEQ multiplex PCR. The data contain approximately 97,000 clones, under 70% of them singletons. Sequencing was carried out using memory CD8+ T cells sorted from blood. Indicated subset: CD45RO+ cells pooled with CCR7-negative TemRA cells. The receptors here all came from a man aged 30 to 45 in good health.

The gene calls are TRBV28 and TRBJ2-5, with unresolved D. Looked up from germline, CDR1 is MDHEN and CDR2 is SYDVKM. V was trimmed by 1 base and J by 4 bases, leaving 7 bases between them. This CDR3 has 13 amino acids. The CDR3 loop is CASSLLGPETQYF. As DNA, the CDR3 is TGTGCCAGCAGTTTATTAGGCCCAGAGACCCAGTACTTC.

This clone occurred a few times. The rearrangement uses TRBV6-1 and TRBJ2-5, with D hard to call. Trimming shortened V by 5 bases and J by 2 bases, and 15 bases separated the two germline ends. From germline, CDR1 is MNHNS and CDR2 SASEGT. The CDR3 contains 15 residues. The CDR3 spells CASSPMTGEQETQYF. In DNA, the CDR3 is TGTGCCAGCAGTCCTATGACGGGTGAGCAAGAGACCCAGTACTTC.

Turning to this clone: A much larger clone is a single base away; this may be a read error. The identical CDR3 is also encoded by other nucleotide sequences in the sample. The chain has TRBV28 and TRBJ2-7; D is unclear. V gave up 4 bases and J gave up 2 bases, with 6 bases separating them. Germline V CDR1 and CDR2: MDHEN, SYDVKM. CDR3 length: 12 amino acids. The CDR3 loop is CASSSPTYEQYF. DNA for the CDR3: TGTGCCAGCAGTTCACCAACCTACGAGCAGTACTTC.

The chain carries TRBV19 and TRBJ1-1, with D possibly TRBD1 on 5 matching bases. CDR1 and CDR2 from the germline V gene are LNHDA and SQIVND (reference sequence). Trimming removed 5 bases from V and 1 base from J, with 14 bases in between. This CDR3 has 15 amino acids. The CDR3 protein is CASSARQWGNTEAFF. As DNA, the CDR3 is TGTGCCAGTAGTGCCCGACAGTGGGGGAACACTGAAGCTTTCTTT. Drawing the rest from reference TRBV19 and TRBJ1-1, the complete variable domain is DGGITQSPKYLFRKEGQNVTLSCEQNLNHDAMYWYRQDPGQGLRLIYYSQIVNDFQKGDIAEGYSVSREKKESFPLTVTSAQKNPTAFYLCASSARQWGNTEAFFGQGTRLTVV.

The V call is TRBV4-1, the J call TRBJ2-3; no reliable D call. Trimming took off 1 base at V and 2 bases at J, with 13 bases between the two ends. The CDR3 spans 16 residues. Germline V gene sequence: CDR1 MGHRA, CDR2 YSYEKL. The CDR3 loop reads CASSQVQVRPTDTQYF. The CDR3 bases are TGCGCCAGCAGCCAAGTTCAAGTACGACCCACAGATACGCAGTATTTT.

The chain links TRBV13 to TRBJ2-1, with D maybe TRBD2 (6 bases). The CDR3 spans 14 residues. V gave up 5 bases and J gave up 9 bases, with 17 bases separating them. Germline V gives CDR1 PRHDT, CDR2 FYEKMQ (reference sequence). The CDR3: CASSPQWEEGEQFF. In DNA, the CDR3 is TGTGCCAGCAGCCCCCAGTGGGAGGAGGGTGAGCAGTTCTTC.

The gene calls are TRBV7-9 and TRBJ2-5; 11 bases map to TRBD2. Trimming took 5 bases from V and 5 from J; bases not matched to a gene: 7. The CDR3 runs 15 residues. The germline gives CDR1 SEHNR, CDR2 FQNEAQ (reference sequence). CDR3 amino acids: CASSVGASGRETQYF. Written as DNA, the CDR3 is TGTGCCAGCAGCGTAGGGGCTAGCGGGAGGGAGACCCAGTACTTC.

The V and J genes are TRBV7-9 and TRBJ2-1; 9 positions agree with TRBD1. The trim removed 4 bases at V and 5 bases at J, leaving 9 bases unmatched. The germline V gene has CDR1 SEHNR and CDR2 FQNEAQ (reference sequence). The length of the CDR3 is 16 residues. The CDR3 DNA sequence: TGTGCCAGCAGCTCCGGACAGGGGAAGGAGAACAATGAGCAGTTCTTC. As protein: CASSSGQGKENNEQFF.

This rearrangement joins TRBV7-8 to TRBJ2-1; a possible D gene is TRBD2 (7 bases). This CDR3 comprises 16 residues. The ends were cut back, 1 base at V and 6 bases at J, with 16 bases in the middle. From germline, CDR1 is SGHVS and CDR2 FQNEAQ. The CDR3 loop is CASSLEGRGLTNEQFF. The CDR3 region has the DNA TGTGCCAGCAGCTTAGAGGGCAGGGGACTAACCAATGAGCAGTTCTTC.

V and J are TRBV7-9 and TRBJ1-2; no definite D call. The ends were cut back, 8 bases at V and 8 bases at J, with 12 bases in the middle. This CDR3 is 11 amino acids long. Per germline, CDR1 SEHNR and CDR2 FQNEAQ (reference sequence). This CDR3 is CASRAPRGYTF. CDR3 DNA sequence: TGTGCCAGCCGGGCCCCCCGGGGCTACACCTTC.

The V call is TRBV6-4, the J call TRBJ2-2; D remains ambiguous. The germline V and J ends were trimmed by 6 bases and 4 bases, with 9 bases remaining between them. The germline CDR1 and CDR2 sequences are MRHNA and SNTAGT. The CDR3 length is 13 residues. CDR3 in amino acids: CASRTAGTGELFF. CDR3 sequence (DNA): TGTGCCAGCAGGACCGCCGGCACCGGGGAGCTGTTTTTT.

V usage is TRBV6-5 and J usage is TRBJ1-2, with 9 positions matching TRBD1. Germline lookup yields CDR1 MNHEY and CDR2 SVGAGI. The CDR3 is 14 residues long. J lost 5 bases, V lost 8 bases, and 9 bases had no gene match. Written as DNA, the CDR3 is TGTGCCAGCGGGGGACAGGGCCTTAATTATGGCTACACCTTC. Amino acids: CASGGQGLNYGYTF.

To note about this clone: At the DNA level, this CDR3 is encoded by other sequences in the same sample as well. The chain combines TRBV5-4 with TRBJ1-1; D gene unclear. V was pared by 4 bases and J by 1 base, with 11 bases between. The CDR3 loop spans 14 amino acids. Germline V gives CDR1 SGHNT, CDR2 YYREEE (reference sequence). In DNA, the CDR3 is TGTGCCAGCAGCCGAGAACAAGCGAACACTGAAGCTTTCTTT. Translated, it gives CASSREQANTEAFF.

This clone was observed once. The chain joins TRBV5-5 to TRBJ1-3, with D perhaps matching TRBD1 (6 bases). Germline CDR1 reads SGHKS; CDR2 reads YYEKEE (reference sequence). V was cut by 2 bases and J by 0 bases, with 21 bases left in between. This CDR3 has 19 amino acids. Written as DNA, the CDR3 is TGTGCCAGCAGCTTTTCTTTGTGGCAGGGGCATCCCTCTGGAAACACCATATATTTT. Its translation is CASSFSLWQGHPSGNTIYF.

The chain recombines TRBV9 with TRBJ2-7; D ambiguous. The CDR3 loop spans 14 amino acids. Germline loops: CDR1 SGDLS, CDR2 YYNGEE. The germline V and J ends were trimmed by 1 base and 3 bases, with 11 bases remaining between them. This CDR3 reads CASSVQDGFYEQYF. Written as DNA, the CDR3 is TGTGCCAGCAGCGTACAGGACGGTTTCTACGAGCAGTACTTC.

Many counts were recorded for this clone. V and J are TRBV7-9 and TRBJ2-7; TRBD2 aligns across 13 bases. V was pared by 4 bases and J by 6 bases, with 6 bases of the junction left unmatched. CDR3 size: 15 residues. Germline V gene lookup returns CDR1 SEHNR and CDR2 FQNEAQ (reference sequence). The CDR3 bases are TGTGCCAGCAGCTCAATAGGACTAGCGGGAGCCGAGCAGTACTTC. This gives the protein CASSSIGLAGAEQYF. The full variable domain, completed using reference TRBV7-9 and TRBJ2-7, is DTGVSQNPRHKITKRGQNVTFRCDPISEHNRLYWYRQTLGQGPEFLTYFQNEAQLEKSRLLSDRFSAERPKGSFSTLEIQRTEQGDSAMYLCASSSIGLAGAEQYFGPGTRLTVT.

The CDR3 region has the DNA TGTGCCAGCAGTATTAATCCTAGTGGGTCCTACGAGCAGTACTTC. Its protein product is CASSINPSGSYEQYF. J is TRBJ2-7 and V is TRBV27; no definite D call. Trimming removed 5 bases at V and 1 base at J, with 15 bases between. This CDR3 spans 15 amino acids. CDR1 is MNHEY, CDR2 SMNVEV, per germline (reference sequence).

V usage is TRBV14 and J usage is TRBJ1-6; weak D call: TRBD1 (6 bases). The CDR3 consists of 16 residues. Deletions cut 4 bases from V and 3 bases from J, with 13 bases between. Per germline, CDR1 SGHDN and CDR2 FVKESK. The CDR3 region has the DNA TGTGCCAGCAGCCCCTCAACAGGGTTCTATAATTCACCCCTCCACTTT. Translated: CASSPSTGFYNSPLHF.

The chain has TRBV7-2 and TRBJ2-1; 9 bases are a match to TRBD1. V dropped 5 bases and J dropped 8; count of bases not matched to a gene: 7. The CDR3 length is 14 residues. The V gene's germline CDR1 is SGHTA and CDR2 FQGNSA. This chain's CDR3 is CASSAGTGRHEQFF. CDR3 bases: TGTGCCAGCAGCGCGGGGACAGGGAGGCATGAGCAGTTCTTC.

As to this clone: A far larger clone is one nucleotide away, so this likely arose from a read error. The same CDR3 arises from other DNA sequences in this sample as well. The CDR3 is CASSPQRNTEAFF. The DNA for the CDR3 is TGCGCCAGCAGCCCCCAACGGAACACTGAAGCTTTCTTT. The chain uses TRBV6-5 and TRBJ1-1; no firm D call. The CDR3 consists of 13 residues. CDR1 is MNHEY and CDR2 is SVGAGI in the germline V gene.

Only one count was recorded for this clone. The chain uses TRBV6-5 and TRBJ1-2, with TRBD1 as a possible D gene (5 bases). This CDR3 has 12 residues. The germline V and J ends were trimmed by 10 bases and 6 bases, with 15 bases remaining between them. Germline CDR1 and CDR2: MNHEY and SVGAGI. Here the CDR3 DNA reads TGTGCCACGACAGAACTTGGGAATGGCTACACCTTC. Translation: CATTELGNGYTF.

The chain has TRBV9 and TRBJ2-7, with D perhaps TRBD2 (6 bases). Trimming took off 0 bases at V and 7 bases at J, with 11 bases between the two ends. This CDR3 is 13 amino acids long. Germline CDR1 reads SGDLS; CDR2 reads YYNGEE. The chain's CDR3 is CASSVGEEGEQYF. CDR3 nucleotide sequence: TGTGCCAGCAGCGTAGGCGAGGAGGGTGAGCAGTACTTC.

The chain couples TRBV7-8 to TRBJ2-3; 12 bases map to TRBD2. The CDR3 consists of 16 residues. V dropped 3 bases and J dropped 2; count of bases not matched to a gene: 3. The germline gives CDR1 SGHVS, CDR2 FQNEAQ. CDR3 coding DNA: TGTGCCAGCAGCTTTCTAGCGGGAGGGAACACAGATACGCAGTATTTT. It specifies CASSFLAGGNTDTQYF.

The sample holds a few counts of this clone. The genes are TRBV4-3 and TRBJ2-3; 9 bases match TRBD2. Trimming removed 0 bases from V and 6 bases from J; junction bases left unmatched: 7. CDR3 length: 16 residues. Per germline, CDR1 LGHNA and CDR2 YSLEER. This CDR3 is CASSQDRGSGSDTQYF. For the CDR3, the DNA is TGCGCCAGCAGCCAAGACCGGGGTAGCGGGAGTGATACGCAGTATTTT.

This clone showed up just a few times. The chain links TRBV25-1 to TRBJ2-1, with 14 bases lining up with TRBD2. Germline CDR1 and CDR2: MGHDK and SYGVNS. CDR3 length equals 17 residues. V lost 5 bases and J lost 7; bases outside the gene matches: 10. CDR3 residues: CASSPTGTSGSGNEQFF. CDR3 in DNA: TGTGCCAGCAGTCCTACCGGGACTAGCGGGAGTGGGAATGAGCAGTTCTTC.

The chain joins TRBV5-1 to TRBJ2-3; D is possibly TRBD2 (6 bases). The CDR3 has 14 residues. Germline values: CDR1 SGHRS, CDR2 YFSETQ. V lost 7 bases to trimming and J lost 2 bases, with 14 bases between them. The CDR3 sequence: CASGNWDSTDTQYF. The DNA for the CDR3 is TGCGCCAGCGGAAACTGGGACTCCACAGATACGCAGTATTTT.

The chain couples TRBV2 to TRBJ2-1; D gene uncertain. The CDR3 covers 14 residues. The germline CDR1 and CDR2 sequences are SNHLY and FYNNEI. The V and J ends lost 3 bases and 6 bases respectively, with 12 bases between them. The CDR3 DNA reads as TGTGCCAGCAGTGACCCTCGTTACCCCAATGAGCAGTTCTTC. It codes for CASSDPRYPNEQFF.

The chain is built from TRBV9 and TRBJ1-1, with D hard to call. The CDR3 consists of 14 residues. CDR1 and CDR2 (germline): SGDLS, YYNGEE. The V and J ends lost 6 bases and 2 bases respectively, with 14 bases between them. CDR3 loop: CASNTPGVNTEAFF. DNA for the CDR3: TGTGCCAGCAACACCCCTGGGGTTAACACTGAAGCTTTCTTT. Based on the CDR3 plus reference TRBV9 and TRBJ1-1, the full variable domain is DSGVTQTPKHLITATGQRVTLRCSPRSGDLSVYWYQQSLDQGLQFLIQYYNGEERAKGNILERFSAQQFPDLHSELNLSSLELGDSALYFCASNTPGVNTEAFFGQGTRLTVV.

V is TRBV5-6 and J is TRBJ2-1; 7 bases map to TRBD1. Germline CDR1 is SGHDT and CDR2 is YYEEEE. With V trimmed by 0 bases and J by 2 bases, 8 bases remained unmatched. The CDR3 extends over 17 amino acids. The CDR3 sequence is CASSLAPRGIPYNEQFF. CDR3 coding DNA: TGTGCCAGCAGCTTGGCTCCCAGGGGGATCCCCTACAATGAGCAGTTCTTC.